Shown below are 21 T cell receptor beta chains from a single sample sequenced in a study of glioma-infiltrating T cells after dendritic cell vaccination. Measured with immunoSEQ multiplex PCR; TCRdb has only the in-frame clones, and not every one. The sample holds roughly 100,000 clones; 75% to 85% are singletons and the top ten take 9.5% to 15%. Sequenced material: blood, taken before dendritic cell vaccination. The receptors stem from a human donor with glioblastoma.

The chain carries TRBV7-9 and TRBJ1-2; TRBD1 is a possible D gene (5 bases). V lost 2 bases to trimming and J lost 4 bases, with 11 bases between them. This CDR3 spans 14 amino acids. The germline V gene encodes CDR1 SEHNR and CDR2 FQNEAQ (reference sequence). The CDR3 loop reads CASSLKGPSYGYTF. As DNA, the CDR3 is TGTGCCAGCAGCTTAAAGGGGCCAAGCTATGGCTACACCTTC.

The gene calls are TRBV10-1 and TRBJ1-3; tentative D call: TRBD1 (6 bases). Per the germline V gene, CDR1 is WNHNN and CDR2 is SYGVQD (reference sequence). This CDR3 has 17 residues. The ends were cut back, 0 bases at V and 0 bases at J, with 12 bases in the middle. CDR3 DNA: TGCGCCAGCAGTGAGTCGGGGACAAGCCTCTCTGGAAACACCATATATTTT. This gives the protein CASSESGTSLSGNTIYF.

The V and J genes are TRBV10-3 and TRBJ2-5, with 7 bases aligning to TRBD2. This CDR3 is 16 amino acids long. The ends lost 3 bases at V and 1 base at J; junction bases unmatched: 8. Per the germline V gene, CDR1 is ENHRY and CDR2 is SYGVKD. The CDR3 sequence: CAISDGGGGLQETQYF. The CDR3 DNA reads as TGTGCCATCAGTGATGGGGGGGGAGGTCTCCAAGAGACCCAGTACTTC.

This chain connects TRBV27 to TRBJ2-2; TRBD1 agrees at 8 bases. After removal of 5 bases from V and 3 bases from J, the junction contained 5 bases not matched to a gene. Germline assignment: CDR1 MNHEY and CDR2 SMNVEV (reference sequence). This CDR3 comprises 15 residues. CDR3 amino acids: CASSPNRGDTGELFF. The CDR3 DNA follows: TGTGCCAGCAGTCCTAACAGGGGGGACACCGGGGAGCTGTTTTTT.

As concerns this clone: At one end, the junction sequence differs from germline, possibly due to a read error. The chain is built from TRBV7-7 and TRBJ2-3, with a tentative D call TRBD1 (5 bases). Germline V gene data show CDR1 as SSHAT and CDR2 as FNYEAQ (reference sequence). This CDR3 has 14 residues. CDR3 in DNA: TGTGCTAGCAGCGCAAGGGGTTCAGTAGATACGCAGTATTTT. This codes for CASSARGSVDTQYF.

This clone was found a few times. V usage is TRBV10-3 and J usage is TRBJ1-4; D is ambiguous. Trimming took off 8 bases at V and 6 bases at J, with 13 bases between the two ends. The CDR3 is 13 residues long. Germline V CDR1 and CDR2: ENHRY, SYGVKD. The CDR3 loop is CAIAINGDEKLFF. The CDR3 bases are TGTGCCATCGCTATCAACGGAGATGAAAAACTGTTTTTT.

The rearrangement links TRBV7-2 to TRBJ1-1; unclear D gene. Per germline, CDR1 SGHTA and CDR2 FQGNSA. The CDR3 covers 16 residues. Trimming removed 0 bases from V and 1 base from J, with 12 bases in between. The CDR3 sequence is CASSLAFPGPNTEAFF. The CDR3 DNA reads TGTGCCAGCAGCTTAGCGTTTCCAGGCCCGAACACTGAAGCTTTCTTT.

V usage is TRBV4-1 and J usage is TRBJ2-7; TRBD2 might be the D (6 bases). The germline CDR1 and CDR2 sequences are MGHRA and YSYEKL. The V and J ends lost 1 base and 6 bases respectively, with 22 bases between them. This CDR3 is 17 amino acids long. CDR3 protein: CASSQGYGTYTEGEQYF. Here the CDR3 DNA reads TGCGCCAGCAGCCAAGGGTATGGGACTTATACAGAGGGCGAGCAGTACTTC.

The chain recombines TRBV7-9 with TRBJ2-3, with 7 bases aligning to TRBD1. CDR1 and CDR2 (germline): SEHNR, FQNEAQ (reference sequence). The CDR3 spans 15 residues. V trimming: 3 bases; J trimming: 6 bases; junction bases outside the gene matches: 9. The CDR3 is CASSFLQGTGDTQYF. CDR3 in DNA: TGTGCCAGCAGCTTTTTACAGGGGACCGGGGATACGCAGTATTTT.

V and J are TRBV6-6 and TRBJ1-2, with D possibly being TRBD1 (5 bases). The germline gives CDR1 MNHNY, CDR2 SVGAGI (reference sequence). V was cut by 2 bases and J by 11 bases, with 12 bases left in between. The CDR3 runs to 12 residues. The CDR3 DNA follows: TGTGCCAGCAGTTACCCTAGGACACAGTACACCTTC. It is translated as CASSYPRTQYTF.

The chain employs TRBV2 and TRBJ2-5; D is possibly TRBD1 (8 bases). CDR3 length equals 18 residues. Trimming cost V 6 bases and J 5 bases, with 28 bases left between them. Germline V gene lookup returns CDR1 SNHLY and CDR2 FYNNEI. This CDR3 reads CASSGQGGGVTGEETQYF. Here the CDR3 DNA reads TGTGCCAGCAGCGGACAGGGCGGGGGAGTTACAGGAGAGGAGACCCAGTACTTC.

The chain couples TRBV29-1 to TRBJ1-1, with D uncertain. Germline lookup yields CDR1 SQVTM and CDR2 ANQGSEA. V lost 2 bases and J 5 bases, leaving 15 bases between the germline ends. This CDR3 is built from 14 residues. CDR3 in DNA: TGCAGCGTTGAAAAGGTGGGCAGACGGACTGAAGCTTTCTTT. Residues: CSVEKVGRRTEAFF.

The V and J genes are TRBV30 and TRBJ1-5, with 7 nucleotides matching TRBD1. Germline lookup yields CDR1 GTSNPN and CDR2 SVGIG (reference sequence). The CDR3 runs to 16 residues. The V gene end was trimmed by 0 bases and the J gene end by 5 bases; junction bases not matched to a gene: 10. In DNA, the CDR3 is TGTGCCTGGAGTGTACTGTCTGAAGGGGGCGATCAGCCCCAGCATTTT. Its protein is CAWSVLSEGGDQPQHF.

CDR3 sequence reads: CASSLVLLAGGHNEQFF. The CDR3 DNA reads TGTGCCAGCAGCTTAGTTCTACTAGCGGGGGGGCACAATGAGCAGTTCTTC. The rearrangement uses TRBV7-2 and TRBJ2-1, with 13 bases matching TRBD2. Per the germline V gene, CDR1 is SGHTA and CDR2 is FQGNSA. The J segment lost 5 bases and the V segment lost 1 base, leaving 5 bases of the junction unmatched. The CDR3 runs to 17 residues.

J is TRBJ2-5 and V is TRBV14; 10 nucleotides align to TRBD1. Trimming took 4 bases from V and 4 from J; bases not matched to a gene: 3. CDR1 is SGHDN, CDR2 FVKESK, per germline. The CDR3 has 14 residues. The CDR3 protein is CASSRDRGRETQYF. The CDR3 DNA reads TGTGCCAGCAGCCGGGACAGGGGCCGAGAGACCCAGTACTTC.

The V gene is TRBV6-1, the J gene TRBJ1-2, with no clear D. V was trimmed by 4 bases and J by 3 bases, leaving 12 bases between them. This CDR3 has 14 amino acids. Germline V lookup: CDR1 MNHNS, CDR2 SASEGT. The DNA of the CDR3 is TGTGCCAGCAGTGTGCGGGGAAGGGACTATGGCTACACCTTC. This translates into CASSVRGRDYGYTF.

The chain carries TRBV9 and TRBJ2-1; 10 bases are a match to TRBD2. The CDR3 length is 16 residues. The J segment lost 4 bases and the V segment lost 0 bases, leaving 4 bases of the junction unmatched. Germline CDR1 reads SGDLS; CDR2 reads YYNGEE. The chain's CDR3 is CASSVVSGGPYNEQFF. The DNA for the CDR3 is TGTGCCAGCAGCGTAGTTAGCGGGGGGCCTTACAATGAGCAGTTCTTC. The full variable domain, with the rest looked up from reference TRBV9 and TRBJ2-1, is DSGVTQTPKHLITATGQRVTLRCSPRSGDLSVYWYQQSLDQGLQFLIQYYNGEERAKGNILERFSAQQFPDLHSELNLSSLELGDSALYFCASSVVSGGPYNEQFFGPGTRLTVL.

The V call is TRBV11-3, the J call TRBJ1-1, with D unresolved. V lost 1 base and J 1 base, leaving 13 bases between the germline ends. This CDR3 comprises 16 residues. From germline, CDR1 is SGHNT and CDR2 YENEEA. This CDR3 reads CASSLGSGETNTEAFF. The CDR3 coding sequence is TGTGCCAGCAGCTTAGGATCCGGGGAAACGAACACTGAAGCTTTCTTT.

The V and J genes are TRBV30 and TRBJ1-6, with 11 bases identical to TRBD1. CDR3 length equals 17 residues. V gave up 0 bases and J gave up 10 bases; unmatched junction bases: 11. The V gene's germline CDR1 is GTSNPN and CDR2 SVGIG (reference sequence). The CDR3 DNA follows: TGTGCCTGGAGTGTTTGGGACAGGGGGTCGTTTGGATCACCCCTCCACTTT. Residues: CAWSVWDRGSFGSPLHF. The full variable domain, completed using reference TRBV30 and TRBJ1-6, is SQTIHQWPATLVQPVGSPLSLECTVEGTSNPNLYWYRQAAGRGLQLLFYSVGIGQISSEVPQNLSASRPQDRQFILSSKKLLLSDSGFYLCAWSVWDRGSFGSPLHFGNGTRLTVT.

V is TRBV6-5 and J is TRBJ1-2; 9 positions agree with TRBD1. The junction had 7 bases not matched to a gene; V was cut back by 0 bases and J by 8 bases. From germline, CDR1 is MNHEY and CDR2 SVGAGI. The CDR3 is 15 amino acids. This chain's CDR3 is CASSYSSQGAFGYTF. The DNA of the CDR3 is TGTGCCAGCAGTTACTCTTCACAGGGGGCGTTCGGCTACACCTTC.

This chain joins TRBV2 and TRBJ2-5; possibly TRBD2 for D (6 bases). V was clipped by 11 bases and J by 1 base, with 17 bases between them. This CDR3 comprises 14 residues. Germline-derived CDR1 and CDR2 are SNHLY and FYNNEI. The CDR3 spells CAVPLGGAQETQYF. Here the CDR3 DNA reads TGTGCCGTGCCCCTCGGCGGGGCCCAAGAGACCCAGTACTTC.